The rows below give T cell receptor beta chains drawn from one sample of a study of regulatory dendritic cells for organ transplantation. No antigen has been identified for these receptors. Sequencing used immunoSEQ multiplex PCR; TCRdb keeps in-frame clones, though not all of them. The repertoire holds some 11,000 clones, around three quarters seen once, with 0.63% in the top ten. The sample was naive CD4+ T cells from blood cultured with regulatory dendritic cells. The receptors shown here come from a human donor in good health. CDR3s leave out the opening cysteine and the closing phenylalanine or tryptophan.

V: TRBV2; CDR3: ASREGQADTQY
V: TRBV28; CDR3: ASSSTSTDTQY
V: TRBV29-1; CDR3: SGLTGLQTF
V: TRBV9; CDR3: ASSPPPAGGINEQF
V: TRBV7-2; CDR3: ASSFSNRDTQY
V: TRBV11-2; CDR3: ASSFIGRDSYEQY
V: TRBV4-1; CDR3: ASRPLQISNQPQH
V: TRBV7-9; CDR3: AMQRGTGGGQETQY
V: TRBV5-6; CDR3: ASSLWQGNYGYT
V: TRBV27; CDR3: ASRRTGGTEAF
V: TRBV9; CDR3: ASSVHDRGGNYGYT
V: TRBV5-1; CDR3: ASSPGQALYGYT
V: TRBV6-6; CDR3: ASSQADNSPLH
V: TRBV7-3; CDR3: ASSLGQGSGGYT
V: TRBV7-8; CDR3: ASSAMAEGNTIY
V: TRBV5-1; CDR3: ASSLGTASYEQY
V: TRBV7-6; CDR3: ASSLASGSEQY
V: TRBV18; CDR3: ASSPSWDRASSPLH
V: TRBV27; CDR3: ASSSPGTGNYGYT
V: TRBV23-1; CDR3: ATGRGPTEAF
V: TRBV5-1; CDR3: ASSRPDRPSGANVLT
V: TRBV7-2; CDR3: ASSLGGQQNQPQH
V: TRBV29-1; CDR3: SVAPGPDEKLF
V: TRBV7-6; CDR3: ASSSGLAGDEQF
V: TRBV11-3; CDR3: ASSQDRQYGEQY